This section outlines one T cell receptor (beta chain) sequence together with its context. The data originate from a study of blood T cell repertoires in COVID-19. Study at large: Italy, Spain and the United States were the sources of the convalescent and acute COVID-19 samples.

As processed by the authors: How many nucleated cells were present was estimated from reference gene primer amplification. The repertoire was sequenced with immunoSEQ multiplex PCR; TCRdb's copy has only in-frame clones and lacks some. Clonal size and the V and J genes are those of that table, whereas D and trimming came from the DNA. There are roughly 150,000 clones in the sample; around 73% occur only once, and approximately 10% lies in the top ten. Germline CDR1 is SNHLY and CDR2 is FYNNEI. The CDR3 has 14 amino acids. Trimming cost V 6 bases and J 1 base, with 12 bases left between them. The specimen sequenced was peripheral blood. V and J are TRBV2 and TRBJ2-5; D possibly corresponds to TRBD1 (5 bases). The TCR comes from a man in his sixties who had recovered from COVID-19. CDR3 nucleotide sequence: TGTGCCAGCAGGTTCAGGGCCCTCCAAGAGACCCAGTACTTC. Translated: CASRFRALQETQYF.